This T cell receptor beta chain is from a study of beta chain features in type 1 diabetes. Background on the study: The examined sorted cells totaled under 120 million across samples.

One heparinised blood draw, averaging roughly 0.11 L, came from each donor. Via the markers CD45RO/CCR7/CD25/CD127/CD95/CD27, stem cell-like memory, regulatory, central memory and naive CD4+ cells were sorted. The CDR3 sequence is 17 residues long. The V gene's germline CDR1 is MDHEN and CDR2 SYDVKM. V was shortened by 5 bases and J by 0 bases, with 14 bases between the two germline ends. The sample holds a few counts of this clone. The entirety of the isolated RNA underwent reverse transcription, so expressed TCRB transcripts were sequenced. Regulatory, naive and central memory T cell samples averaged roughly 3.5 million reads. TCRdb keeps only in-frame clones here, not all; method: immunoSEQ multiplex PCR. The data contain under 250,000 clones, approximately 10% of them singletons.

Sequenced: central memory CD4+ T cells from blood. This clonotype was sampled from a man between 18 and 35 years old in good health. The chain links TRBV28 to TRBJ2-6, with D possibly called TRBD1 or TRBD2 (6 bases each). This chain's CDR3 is CASSPPGGSSGANVLTF. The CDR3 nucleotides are TGTGCCAGCAGTCCGCCCGGGGGCTCCTCTGGGGCCAACGTCCTGACTTTC.